This T cell receptor (beta chain) comes out of a study of shared clonotypes between healthy human individuals. In the study overall: Each donor's CD8 memory used one plate, CD8 naive two, each CD4 subset three. Broader study findings: Naive subsets tended to show greater estimated richness than memory subsets. Relative to their counterparts shared across all four donors, non-shared clonotypes exhibited diminished generation probabilities.

As regards this clone: Its antigen is not known.

Profiling relied on immunoSEQ multiplex PCR, and the TCRdb table lists in-frame clones only, not all of them. The sample shows approximately 1.9 million clones, 80% to 95% of them seen only once. It was CD45RO-negative cells, positively selected for CCR7, that made up naive CD8 cells, with terminally differentiated effector memory CD45RA+ cells excluded. The sequencing sample was made of naive CD8+ T cells from PBMCs. The sequence was obtained from a man aged 18 to 29 in good health. Some clones in this sample may be carry-over from other donors' samples.

CDR3 region: CASSLEGWGPFF. The CDR3 bases are TGTGCCAGCAGCTTAGAAGGTTGGGGTCCTTTCTTT. J is TRBJ1-1 and V is TRBV7-2; no clear D gene. Between the trimmed V and J ends, which lost 1 base and 12 bases, there was a span of 12 bases. The CDR3 runs to 12 residues. Germline loops: CDR1 SGHTA, CDR2 FQGNSA.